This T cell receptor (beta chain) is drawn from a study of control samples from healthy donors and cancer patients. The trim removed 3 bases at V and 2 bases at J, leaving 1 base unmatched. CDR3 length: 14 amino acids. Germline assignment: CDR1 SGHTA and CDR2 FQGNSA. Using immunoSEQ multiplex PCR, the repertoire was profiled, and TCRdb retains in-frame clones only, with some absent. The table includes approximately 83,000 clones, about 92% detected once. The sequenced sample consisted of blood. This receptor was identified in a woman aged 25 to 45 in good health. The chain couples TRBV7-2 to TRBJ1-5; 7 nucleotides line up with TRBD1. The CDR3 reads CASSLRGRNQPQHF. DNA of the CDR3: TGTGCCAGCAGCTTGAGGGGGCGCAATCAGCCCCAGCATTTT.